A selection of T cell receptor beta chains follows, all from one sample in a study of blood T cell repertoires in COVID-19. TCRdb's copy holds only in-frame clones and misses some; the assay was immunoSEQ multiplex PCR. This sample has approximately 240,000 clones, with nearly 90% found just once. Sequences were obtained from peripheral blood. The receptors derive from a woman in her 40s who had recovered from COVID-19. CDR3s include the opening cysteine and the closing phenylalanine or tryptophan. The D gene is left open where the match is weak. A clone size is listed for some rows: how often the clone was seen (once, few, many), or a class if it is expanded.

CDR3nt | CDR3aa | j_gene | v_gene | d_gene | abundance
TGTGCCAGCAGACCCGGGACAGGGGAATCCGGCGAGCAGTACTTC | CASRPGTGESGEQYF | TRBJ2-7 | TRBV6-5 | TRBD1 | once
TGTGCCTGGAGTGTTACAGGCTCCTACAATGAGCAGTTCTTC | CAWSVTGSYNEQFF | TRBJ2-1 | TRBV30 | NA | NA
TGTGCCAGCAGCGTCTCGGACAGGGGAGGACAAGAGACCCAGTACTTC | CASSVSDRGGQETQYF | TRBJ2-5 | TRBV9 | TRBD1 | NA
TGTGCCAGTACTTCGACAGGTGCCCCCTCTGGAAACACCATATATTTT | CASTSTGAPSGNTIYF | TRBJ1-3 | TRBV19 | NA | once
TGTGCCAGCAGCTTAATCGGGGTAGGTGGGGCCAACGTCCTGACTTTC | CASSLIGVGGANVLTF | TRBJ2-6 | TRBV13 | NA | NA
TGTGCCAGCAGCCATAACAGGGGCGGGGAGCTGTTTTTT | CASSHNRGGELFF | TRBJ2-2 | TRBV3-1/TRBV3-2 | TRBD1 | NA
TGTGCCAGCAGTGACAGCAGCAATCAGCCCCAGCATTTT | CASSDSSNQPQHF | TRBJ1-5 | TRBV7-9 | NA | NA
TGTGCCAGCAGCTCAGGGAAGCGCGCGTATGGCTACACCTTC | CASSSGKRAYGYTF | TRBJ1-2 | TRBV5-6 | NA | NA
TGTGCCAGTAGAAACACTGCGGGGCGAACGGGCTACACCTTC | CASRNTAGRTGYTF | TRBJ1-2 | TRBV19 | NA | NA
TGTGCCAGCAGCTTAGACATATCAGGATCTTCTAACTATGGCTACACCTTC | CASSLDISGSSNYGYTF | TRBJ1-2 | TRBV7-2 | NA | NA
TGTGCCAGCAGCGTCCCGGGACAGGGAGCGCGGGAGACCCAGTACTTC | CASSVPGQGARETQYF | TRBJ2-5 | TRBV5-4 | TRBD1 | NA
TGTGCCAGCAGCCCCCCCCCGACAGGGAGCTATGGCTACACCTTC | CASSPPPTGSYGYTF | TRBJ1-2 | TRBV7-3 | TRBD1 | NA
TGTGCCAGCAGCTTATCGAACGCGCTTAACTATGGCTACACCTTC | CASSLSNALNYGYTF | TRBJ1-2 | TRBV11-2 | NA | NA
TGTGCCAGCAGCCGGACTAGGACCTACGAGCAGTACTTC | CASSRTRTYEQYF | TRBJ2-7 | TRBV7-2 | TRBD2 | NA
TGCGCCAGCAGCGCAGGGACAGCTGTGGGTTACAATGAGCAGTTCTTC | CASSAGTAVGYNEQFF | TRBJ2-1 | TRBV5-1 | TRBD1 | NA
TGTGCCAGCAGTCCCACTGGGCGTTTGCAGTACTTC | CASSPTGRLQYF | TRBJ2-7 | TRBV28 | NA | NA
TGTGCCAGTAGGGCACTAAATCAGCCCCAGCATTTT | CASRALNQPQHF | TRBJ1-5 | TRBV19 | NA | NA
TGTGCCAGTAGCTCCTCCCGACAGGGGAAAAACTACGAGCAGTACTTC | CASSSSRQGKNYEQYF | TRBJ2-7 | TRBV19 | TRBD1 | NA
TGTGCCAGTAGTCCAGGGGGTTGGAACACCGGGGAGCTGTTTTTT | CASSPGGWNTGELFF | TRBJ2-2 | TRBV19 | TRBD1 | NA
TGTGCCAGCAGTTACTCCCCTCTGAGACTGACTTACGAGCAGTACTTC | CASSYSPLRLTYEQYF | TRBJ2-7 | TRBV6-2/TRBV6-3 | NA | NA
TGTGCCAGCAGTCAATACAGGGGGTCAACTAATGAAAAACTGTTTTTT | CASSQYRGSTNEKLFF | TRBJ1-4 | TRBV28 | TRBD1 | NA
TGTGCCAGCAGTGAAGCGGGACTAGCAGTAGAGACCCAGTACTTC | CASSEAGLAVETQYF | TRBJ2-5 | TRBV2 | TRBD2 | NA
TGTGCCAGCAGAAGGACACGGAGTAATGAAAAACTGTTTTTT | CASRRTRSNEKLFF | TRBJ1-4 | TRBV28 | NA | NA
TGTGCCAGCAGTGAAAAGACAGGAGGCGGCCCCGGGGAGCTGTTTTTT | CASSEKTGGGPGELFF | TRBJ2-2 | TRBV6-1 | NA | NA